The source of this T cell receptor beta chain is a study of T-cell reconstitution after alpha-beta-depleted transplantation in children. Germline-derived CDR1 and CDR2 are SGHKS and YYEKEE (reference sequence). Deletions cut 4 bases from V and 1 base from J, with 14 bases between. The CDR3 spans 15 residues. There are many counts of this clonotype. A library of TCRbeta sequences, prepared with unique molecular identifiers, was generated. One entry per CDR3 protein results from TCRdb running MiXCR on the PCR reads. The sample has 150,000 to 200,000 distinct CDR3 sequences, 6% to 7% seen once. This TCR was recovered from a human donor who donated a stem cell graft to a child with Wiskott-Aldrich syndrome. V usage is TRBV5-5 and J usage is TRBJ1-1, with D perhaps TRBD1 (6 bases). Sequenced material: PBMCs from the stem cell graft donor, taken from the stem cell graft. CDR3 amino acids: CASSHPLGQNTEAFF. The DNA of the CDR3 is TGTGCCAGCAGCCACCCTCTGGGACAGAACACTGAAGCTTTCTTT.